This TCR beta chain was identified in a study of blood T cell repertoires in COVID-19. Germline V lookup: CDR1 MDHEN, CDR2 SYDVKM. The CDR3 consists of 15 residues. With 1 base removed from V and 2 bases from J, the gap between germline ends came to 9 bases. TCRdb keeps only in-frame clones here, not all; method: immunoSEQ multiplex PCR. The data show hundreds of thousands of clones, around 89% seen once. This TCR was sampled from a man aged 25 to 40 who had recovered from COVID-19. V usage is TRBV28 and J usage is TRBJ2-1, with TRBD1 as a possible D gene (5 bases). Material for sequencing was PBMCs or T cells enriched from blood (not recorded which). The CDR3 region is CASSLLKGTYNEQFF. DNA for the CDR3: TGTGCCAGCAGTTTATTGAAGGGGACCTACAATGAGCAGTTCTTC.